This is a list of T cell receptor beta chains from one sample in a study of blood T cell repertoires in COVID-19. The method was immunoSEQ multiplex PCR; TCRdb's version includes in-frame clones alone and lacks a portion of them. Here the sample spans some 90,000 clones, more than 70% being singletons. Sequencing was done on a sample of peripheral blood. The receptors originated from a man aged 45-65 years with acute or convalescent COVID-19. The CDR3 runs from the conserved cysteine through the conserved F or W. The order of the fields is D gene, J gene, V gene, clone size, CDR3 protein, CDR3 DNA. A D gene is named only where the DNA matches it firmly. Only part of the rows carry a size: once, few, many, or a class if the clone is expanded.

D gene: .
J gene: TRBJ1-3
V gene: TRBV6-5
clone size: .
CDR3 protein: CASTLGLNNVNTIYF
CDR3 DNA: TGTGCCAGCACGTTAGGACTAAATAATGTAAACACCATATATTTT

D gene: TRBD1
J gene: TRBJ1-2
V gene: TRBV19
clone size: .
CDR3 protein: CANPPGQVPRNYGYTF
CDR3 DNA: TGTGCCAACCCCCCGGGACAGGTCCCCAGGAACTATGGCTACACCTTC

D gene: .
J gene: TRBJ1-5
V gene: TRBV2
clone size: few
CDR3 protein: CASGTSNSNQPQHF
CDR3 DNA: TGTGCCAGCGGGACATCTAATAGCAATCAGCCCCAGCATTTT

D gene: TRBD1
J gene: TRBJ1-6
V gene: TRBV2
clone size: .
CDR3 protein: CASSQPGQGRRAYNSPLHF
CDR3 DNA: TGTGCCAGCAGTCAACCGGGACAGGGGAGGCGGGCCTATAATTCACCCCTCCACTTT

D gene: TRBD2
J gene: TRBJ2-3
V gene: TRBV12-5
clone size: once
CDR3 protein: CASGSSGGALSGAQYF
CDR3 DNA: TGTGCTAGTGGTTCTAGCGGGGGGGCCCTTAGTGGTGCGCAGTATTTT

D gene: TRBD1
J gene: TRBJ2-5
V gene: TRBV28
clone size: .
CDR3 protein: CASSMRGDRGKTQYF
CDR3 DNA: TGTGCCAGCAGTATGAGGGGGGACAGGGGAAAGACCCAGTACTTC

D gene: TRBD1
J gene: TRBJ1-6
V gene: TRBV6-5
clone size: .
CDR3 protein: CASSRGDRDNSPLHF
CDR3 DNA: TGTGCCAGCAGCCGGGGGGACAGGGATAATTCACCCCTCCACTTT

D gene: .
J gene: TRBJ1-6
V gene: TRBV6-2/TRBV6-3
clone size: .
CDR3 protein: CASSDAGAVSPLHF
CDR3 DNA: TGTGCCAGCAGCGACGCAGGGGCGGTTTCACCCCTCCACTTT

D gene: .
J gene: TRBJ2-7
V gene: TRBV6-5
clone size: .
CDR3 protein: CASSTGRRGSELYF
CDR3 DNA: TGTGCCAGCAGTACCGGGAGACGGGGTAGCGAGCTGTACTTC

D gene: .
J gene: TRBJ2-1
V gene: TRBV15
clone size: .
CDR3 protein: CATSREQSYYNEQFF
CDR3 DNA: TGTGCCACCAGCAGAGAACAGTCCTATTACAATGAGCAGTTCTTC

D gene: .
J gene: TRBJ1-2
V gene: TRBV4-3
clone size: .
CDR3 protein: CASSQDGGRFNYGYTF
CDR3 DNA: TGCGCCAGCAGCCAAGATGGGGGCCGATTTAACTATGGCTACACCTTC

D gene: TRBD2
J gene: TRBJ2-3
V gene: TRBV9
clone size: few
CDR3 protein: CASSVTASGSFADTQYF
CDR3 DNA: TGTGCCAGCAGCGTAACGGCTAGCGGGAGTTTCGCAGATACGCAGTATTTT

D gene: TRBD1
J gene: TRBJ2-3
V gene: TRBV2
clone size: .
CDR3 protein: CASSRDRGGDTQYF
CDR3 DNA: TGTGCCAGCAGTCGGGACAGGGGTGGAGATACGCAGTATTTT